The subject of this entry is one TCR beta chain. Its antigen is currently unknown. Averaging about 120 mL, one heparinised blood draw was given by each donor. Per the germline V gene, CDR1 is PRHDT and CDR2 is FYEKMQ (reference sequence). This CDR3 comprises 16 residues. Trimming removed 5 bases from V and 4 bases from J; junction bases left unmatched: 9. What was sequenced were expressed TCRB transcripts, since all of the isolated RNA had been reverse transcribed. The table came from immunoSEQ multiplex PCR; TCRdb's copy has only in-frame clones and leaves some out. The repertoire has 900,000 or so clones, roughly 15% of them found once; the top ten carry around 0.02%. The sample belongs to a study of beta chain features in type 1 diabetes. Study-wide results and limits: Naive, central memory and regulatory TCRB repertoires appeared more similar among patients than healthy donors.

This TCR derives from a woman aged 18 to 35 in good health. V usage is TRBV13 and J usage is TRBJ2-1, with 9 nucleotides matching TRBD2. The material sequenced was naive CD4+ T cells from blood. In nucleotides, the CDR3 is TGTGCCAGCAGCGCCCCGACTAGCGGCCTGTACAATGAGCAGTTCTTC. Amino acid sequence: CASSAPTSGLYNEQFF.